Below, 3 T cell receptor beta chains from the same sample are listed, as sequenced in a study of shared clonotypes between healthy human individuals. The table came from immunoSEQ multiplex PCR; TCRdb's copy has only in-frame clones and leaves some out. This table holds about 2.4 million clones, around nine tenths found once. Material: naive CD4+ T cells sorted from blood. As to subset: CD45RA+ positively selected. Receptors were obtained from a man between 18 and 35 years old in good health.

The genes are TRBV18 and TRBJ2-7; D is possibly TRBD2 (6 bases). The CDR3 has 17 amino acids. Trimming took 0 bases from V and 2 from J, leaving 17 bases between them. From germline, CDR1 is KGHSH and CDR2 LQKENI. The CDR3 loop is CASSPPDLGLVPYEQYF. The CDR3 nucleotides are TGTGCCAGCTCACCACCGGACCTGGGACTTGTCCCCTACGAGCAGTACTTC.

This chain joins TRBV29-1 and TRBJ2-5; 7 nucleotides line up with TRBD1. The assigned J gene may be wrong: the sequence end matches TRBJ2-7 better. The CDR3 is made up of 13 amino acids. Germline assignment: CDR1 SQVTM and CDR2 ANQGSEA. The CDR3 DNA reads TGCAGCGTTGAGGGACAGTCGACCTACGAGCAGTACTTC. Translation: CSVEGQSTYEQYF.

The rearrangement joins TRBV5-1 to TRBJ2-3, with 9 nucleotides matching TRBD1. This CDR3 has 15 residues. The trim removed 3 bases at V and 0 bases at J, leaving 2 bases unmatched. The germline V gene encodes CDR1 SGHRS and CDR2 YFSETQ. The CDR3 spells CASSWDRVSTDTQYF. The CDR3 nucleotides are TGCGCCAGCAGCTGGGACAGGGTTAGCACAGATACGCAGTATTTT.